Following are 9 T cell receptor beta chains from one sample sequenced in a study of shared clonotypes between healthy human individuals (TCRdb year 2020). To prepare the library, the immunoSEQ multiplex PCR assay was applied. The table was pulled from immuneACCESS by TCRdb, which kept in-frame rearrangements only. Such tables lose some clones; where checked, under half of the loss comes from unresolved V genes, and the rest has no known cause. Counted in this sample were some 500,000 clones; approximately 95% of them appeared once. Clones ranked in the top ten supply 0.06% of the sample. Sequenced input: naive CD4+ T cells sorted from blood. The sample's cell subset or site label, decoded: CD45RA+ positively selected. These receptors were collected from a woman aged 25 to 39 in good health.

The V and J genes are TRBV6-5 and TRBJ2-5; D call uncertain. The assigned J gene may be wrong: the sequence end matches TRBJ2-7 better. CDR1 is MNHEY and CDR2 is SVGAGI in the germline V gene. The CDR3 runs 15 residues. This chain's CDR3 is CASRSGPGPSYEQYF. CDR3 in DNA: TGTGCCAGCAGATCAGGCCCCGGCCCTTCCTACGAGCAGTACTTC.

The genes are TRBV27 and TRBJ2-2, with 14 positions matching TRBD2. Germline trimming cut 5 bases from V and 3 bases from J; bases unmatched to any gene: 11. The CDR3 has 19 residues. CDR1 and CDR2 from the germline V gene are MNHEY and SMNVEV (reference sequence). As DNA, the CDR3 is TGTGCCAGCAGTCTCCTCCGACTAGCGGGAGGGCCACACACCGGGGAGCTGTTTTTT. Translating gives CASSLLRLAGGPHTGELFF.

This chain connects TRBV10-2 to TRBJ2-2; 10 nucleotides agree with TRBD2. V lost 6 bases and J lost 0; bases outside the gene matches: 1. The CDR3 extends over 15 amino acids. The germline V gene has CDR1 WSHSY and CDR2 SAAADI. The CDR3 nucleotides are TGCGCCAGCAGACTAGCGGGGCCGAACACCGGGGAGCTGTTTTTT. Residues: CASRLAGPNTGELFF.

The chain has TRBV7-9 and TRBJ1-6; D not certain. Germline V lookup: CDR1 SEHNR, CDR2 FQNEAQ (reference sequence). The CDR3 spans 18 residues. V gave up 5 bases and J gave up 0 bases, with 17 bases separating them. CDR3 loop: CASSRTVDVSSYNSPLHF. CDR3 nucleotides: TGTGCCAGCAGCAGAACCGTGGACGTGAGCTCCTATAATTCACCCCTCCACTTT.

V is TRBV7-9 and J is TRBJ2-4; D gene ambiguous. The CDR3 contains 14 residues. Germline assignment: CDR1 SEHNR and CDR2 FQNEAQ (reference sequence). V was cut by 5 bases and J by 4 bases, with 12 bases left in between. In DNA form, the CDR3 reads TGTGCCAGCAGCCCGACAATCGAGAAAAACATTCAGTACTTC. It encodes CASSPTIEKNIQYF.

The CDR3 DNA reads TGTGCCAGCAGTGAGCGATGGGCAGGGGATAACTATGGCTACACCTTC. Translation gives CASSERWAGDNYGYTF. The chain carries TRBV13 and TRBJ1-2, with D possibly being TRBD1 (6 bases). Germline CDR1 is PRHDT and CDR2 is FYEKMQ (reference sequence). This CDR3 comprises 16 residues. Trimming removed 6 bases at V and 1 base at J, with 18 bases between.

The gene calls are TRBV10-3 and TRBJ1-1; D is possibly TRBD1 (5 bases). The V and J ends lost 0 bases and 6 bases respectively, with 11 bases between them. Per germline, CDR1 ENHRY and CDR2 SYGVKD. The CDR3 totals 14 residues. The CDR3, as DNA: TGTGCCATCAGTGAGTCGACAGTAAATCCTGAAGCTTTCTTT. It specifies CAISESTVNPEAFF.

This chain joins TRBV5-1 and TRBJ1-2, with D perhaps matching TRBD1 (5 bases). With 0 bases removed from V and 0 bases from J, the gap between germline ends came to 15 bases. The CDR3 covers 17 residues. CDR1 is SGHRS and CDR2 is YFSETQ in the germline V gene. The CDR3 region has the DNA TGCGCCAGCAGCTTGGATAGGGCCCGGGGGGCTAACTATGGCTACACCTTC. Amino acid sequence: CASSLDRARGANYGYTF.

Turning to this clone: At one boundary the junction diverges from the germline segment, which might be a read error. This sequence joins TRBV6-1 and TRBJ2-3; D perhaps matches TRBD1 (6 bases). Germline V lookup: CDR1 MNHNS, CDR2 SASEGT. This CDR3 region has 15 residues. Here the CDR3 reads CASREGQRSTDTQYF. The CDR3 nucleotides are TGTGCCAGCAGGGAAGGACAGAGAAGCACAGATACGCAGTATTTT.